Below are 3 T cell receptor beta chains sequenced from a single sample in a study of patients and donors after allogeneic stem cell transplantation. Via MiXCR, TCRdb re-called the RT-PCR reads, giving one row per CDR3 protein. The repertoire holds roughly 140,000 distinct CDR3 sequences, with roughly 35% as singletons. Sequences were obtained from blood, either unsorted or a sorted T cell fraction (not recorded which). The receptors here all came from a human donor who was either an allogeneic HSCT recipient or a stem cell or donor lymphocyte infusion donor (not recorded which). It is not recorded whose cells these are; they may come from a transplant donor.

The chain recombines TRBV5-5 with TRBJ1-2, with D possibly matching TRBD1 (5 bases). This CDR3 comprises 17 residues. V was shortened by 0 bases and J by 4 bases, with 19 bases between the two germline ends. Germline V CDR1 and CDR2: SGHKS, YYEKEE (reference sequence). This CDR3 reads CASSLGSKGTTCYGYTF. The DNA for the CDR3 is TGTGCCAGCAGCTTGGGTAGTAAGGGGACCACCTGCTATGGCTACACCTTC.

The chain recombines TRBV29-1 with TRBJ2-7; TRBD1 matches 9 bases. This CDR3 is built from 14 residues. CDR1 is SQVTM and CDR2 is ANQGSEA in the germline V gene. V shed 6 bases, J shed 3 bases, and the junction held 9 bases outside the gene matches. The CDR3 reads CSVIPGQGVYEQYF. The CDR3 DNA is TGCAGCGTCATCCCGGGACAGGGTGTCTACGAGCAGTACTTC.

V gene TRBV5-1 combines with J gene TRBJ2-7; 7 bases align to TRBD1. With V trimmed by 2 bases and J by 6 bases, 8 bases remained unmatched. Germline CDR1 and CDR2: SGHRS and YFSETQ. This CDR3 is built from 14 residues. The chain's CDR3 is CASSFTGEIGEQYF. CDR3 nucleotides: TGCGCCAGCAGCTTCACAGGGGAAATCGGCGAGCAGTACTTC.